This entry features one TCR beta chain sequence. As yet, its antigen is unknown. This sample was included in a study of cytomegalovirus exposure and HLA in healthy donors. PCR primers comprised 60 Vbeta and 13 Jbeta primers. Method: immunoSEQ multiplex PCR; TCRdb's copy keeps in-frame clones and lacks some. The sample gives around 130,000 clones, about 75% of which show up once; just under 3% is in the top ten. Study conclusions and caveats: Roughly uniform sequencing depth across donors was assumed, possibly incorrectly. Most TCR sequences showed up rarely, but some public TCRs showed up in many donors. A few of the chains that were CMV-associated were confirmed in vitro to be specific for CMV antigens.

This clonotype was obtained from a woman aged 35 to 49 in good health and CMV-seropositive. The specimen sequenced was PBMCs.

The CDR3 here is CASSLEPGSEYGYTF. The DNA for the CDR3 is TGTGCCAGCAGCTTAGAACCAGGGTCGGAGTATGGCTACACCTTC. This rearrangement joins TRBV7-9 to TRBJ1-2; perhaps TRBD1 as D (5 bases). The ends were cut back, 1 base at V and 5 bases at J, with 14 bases in the middle. Germline assignment: CDR1 SEHNR and CDR2 FQNEAQ (reference sequence). The CDR3 covers 15 residues.